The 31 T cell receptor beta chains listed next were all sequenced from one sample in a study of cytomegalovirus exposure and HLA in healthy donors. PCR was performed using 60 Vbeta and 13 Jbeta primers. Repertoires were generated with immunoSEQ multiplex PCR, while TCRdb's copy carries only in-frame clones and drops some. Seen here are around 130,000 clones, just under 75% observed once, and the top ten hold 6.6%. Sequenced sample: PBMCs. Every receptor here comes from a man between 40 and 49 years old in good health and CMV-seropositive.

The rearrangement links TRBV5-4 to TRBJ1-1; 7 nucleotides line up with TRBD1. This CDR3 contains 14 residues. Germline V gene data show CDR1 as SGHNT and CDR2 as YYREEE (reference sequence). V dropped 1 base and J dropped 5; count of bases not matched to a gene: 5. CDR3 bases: TGTGCCAGCAGCTTGACAGGGGTATATACTGAAGCTTTCTTT. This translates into CASSLTGVYTEAFF. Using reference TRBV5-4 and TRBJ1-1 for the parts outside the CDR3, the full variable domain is ETGVTQSPTHLIKTRGQQVTLRCSSQSGHNTVSWYQQALGQGPQFIFQYYREEENGRGNFPPRFSGLQFPNYSSELNVNALELDDSALYLCASSLTGVYTEAFFGQGTRLTVV.

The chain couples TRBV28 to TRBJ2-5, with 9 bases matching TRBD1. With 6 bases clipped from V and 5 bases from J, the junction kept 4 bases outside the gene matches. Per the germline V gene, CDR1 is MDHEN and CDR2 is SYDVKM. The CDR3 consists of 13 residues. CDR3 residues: CASRDRGRETQYF. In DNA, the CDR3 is TGTGCCAGCAGGGACAGGGGCCGGGAGACCCAGTACTTC.

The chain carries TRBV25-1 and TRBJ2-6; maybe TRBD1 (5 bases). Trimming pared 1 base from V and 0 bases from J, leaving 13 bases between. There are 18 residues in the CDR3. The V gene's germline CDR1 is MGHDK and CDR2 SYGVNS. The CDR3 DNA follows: TGTGCCAGCAGTGAATGGGGCCTAGGGGCCTCTGGGGCCAACGTCCTGACTTTC. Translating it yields CASSEWGLGASGANVLTF.

In DNA form, the CDR3 reads TGTGCCAGTAGGGTCCTAGGACAGTTCGCGAACACCGGGGAGCTGTTTTTT. Its translation is CASRVLGQFANTGELFF. The chain is built from TRBV19 and TRBJ2-2, with D tentatively TRBD1 (6 bases). Germline CDR1 reads LNHDA; CDR2 reads SQIVND (reference sequence). This CDR3 spans 17 amino acids. The germline V and J ends were trimmed by 6 bases and 0 bases, with 17 bases remaining between them.

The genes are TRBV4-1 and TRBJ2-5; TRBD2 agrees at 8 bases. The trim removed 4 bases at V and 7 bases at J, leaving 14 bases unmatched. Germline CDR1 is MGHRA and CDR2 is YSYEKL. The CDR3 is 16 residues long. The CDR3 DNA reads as TGCGCCAGCAGCCTCATAGGGGTACGGGAGGGCGGGACCCAGTACTTC. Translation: CASSLIGVREGGTQYF.

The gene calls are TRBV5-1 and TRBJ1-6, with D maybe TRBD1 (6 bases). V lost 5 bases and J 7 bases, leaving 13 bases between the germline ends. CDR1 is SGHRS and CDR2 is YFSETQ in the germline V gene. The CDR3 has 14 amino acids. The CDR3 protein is CASSIGQLNSPLHF. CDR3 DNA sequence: TGCGCCAGCAGTATAGGACAGTTAAATTCACCCCTCCACTTT.

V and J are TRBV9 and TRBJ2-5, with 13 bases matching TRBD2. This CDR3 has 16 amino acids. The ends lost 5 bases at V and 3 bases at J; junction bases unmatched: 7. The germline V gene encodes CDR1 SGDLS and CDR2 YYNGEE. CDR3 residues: CASSLGLAGVEETQYF. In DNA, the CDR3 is TGTGCCAGCAGTCTAGGACTAGCGGGAGTTGAAGAGACCCAGTACTTC.

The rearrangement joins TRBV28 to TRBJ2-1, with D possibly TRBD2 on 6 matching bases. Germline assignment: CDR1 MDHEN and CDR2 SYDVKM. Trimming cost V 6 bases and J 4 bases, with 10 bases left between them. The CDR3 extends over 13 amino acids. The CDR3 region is CASRSGGYNEQFF. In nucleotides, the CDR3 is TGTGCCAGCAGGTCTGGGGGGTACAATGAGCAGTTCTTC.

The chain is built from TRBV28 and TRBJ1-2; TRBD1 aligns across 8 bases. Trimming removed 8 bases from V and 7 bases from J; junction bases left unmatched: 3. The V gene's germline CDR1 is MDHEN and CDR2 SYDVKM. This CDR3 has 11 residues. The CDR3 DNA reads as TGTGCCAGCGGACAGGGTTTTGGCTACACCTTC. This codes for CASGQGFGYTF.

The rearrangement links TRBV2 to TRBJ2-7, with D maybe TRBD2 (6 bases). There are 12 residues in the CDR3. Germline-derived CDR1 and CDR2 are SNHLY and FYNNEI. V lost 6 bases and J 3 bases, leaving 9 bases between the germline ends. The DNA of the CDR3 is TGTGCCAGCAGGGGAGGACTCTACGAGCAGTACTTC. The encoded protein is CASRGGLYEQYF. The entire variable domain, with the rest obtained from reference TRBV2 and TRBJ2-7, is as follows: EPEVTQTPSHQVTQMGQEVILRCVPISNHLYFYWYRQILGQKVEFLVSFYNNEISEKSEIFDDQFSVERPDGSNFTLKIRSTKLEDSAMYFCASRGGLYEQYFGPGTRLTVT.

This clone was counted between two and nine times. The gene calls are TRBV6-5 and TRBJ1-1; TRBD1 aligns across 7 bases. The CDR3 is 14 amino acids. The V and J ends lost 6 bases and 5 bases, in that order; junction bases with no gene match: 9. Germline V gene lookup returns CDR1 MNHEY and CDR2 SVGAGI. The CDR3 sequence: CASSLANRGTEAFF. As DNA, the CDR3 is TGTGCCAGCAGCCTAGCGAACAGGGGTACTGAAGCTTTCTTT.

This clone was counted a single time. The CDR3 reads CASSPGQGRLNTEAFF. DNA of the CDR3: TGTGCCAGCTCACCAGGACAGGGGAGATTGAACACTGAAGCTTTCTTT. The chain combines TRBV18 with TRBJ1-1; 9 nucleotides align to TRBD1. V shed 2 bases, J shed 0 bases, and the junction held 4 bases outside the gene matches. Germline V gene data show CDR1 as KGHSH and CDR2 as LQKENI. This CDR3 region has 16 residues. The full variable domain, its missing parts supplied by reference TRBV18 and TRBJ1-1, is NAGVMQNPRHLVRRRGQEARLRCSPMKGHSHVYWYRQLPEEGLKFMVYLQKENIIDESGMPKERFSAEFPKEGPSILRIQQVVRGDSAAYFCASSPGQGRLNTEAFFGQGTRLTVV.

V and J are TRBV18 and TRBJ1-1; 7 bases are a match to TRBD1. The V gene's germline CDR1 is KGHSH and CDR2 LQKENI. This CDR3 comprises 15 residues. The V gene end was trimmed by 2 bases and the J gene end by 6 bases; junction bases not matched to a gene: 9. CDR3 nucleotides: TGTGCCAGCTCACCAAATAGGGGACAGACGGCTGAAGCTTTCTTT. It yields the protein CASSPNRGQTAEAFF.

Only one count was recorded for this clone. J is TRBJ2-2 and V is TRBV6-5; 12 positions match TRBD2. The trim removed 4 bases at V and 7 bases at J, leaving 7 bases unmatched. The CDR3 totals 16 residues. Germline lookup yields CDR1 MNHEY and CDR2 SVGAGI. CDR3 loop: CASSFRLAGVGGELFF. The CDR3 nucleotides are TGTGCCAGCAGTTTCCGACTAGCGGGAGTAGGCGGGGAGCTGTTTTTT.

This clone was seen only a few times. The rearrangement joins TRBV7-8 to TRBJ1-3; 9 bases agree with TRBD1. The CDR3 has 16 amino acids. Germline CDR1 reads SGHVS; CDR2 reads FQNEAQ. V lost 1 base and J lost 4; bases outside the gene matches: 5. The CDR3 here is CASSLDGTGKGNTIYF. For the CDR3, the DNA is TGTGCCAGCAGCTTAGATGGGACAGGGAAGGGAAACACCATATATTTT.

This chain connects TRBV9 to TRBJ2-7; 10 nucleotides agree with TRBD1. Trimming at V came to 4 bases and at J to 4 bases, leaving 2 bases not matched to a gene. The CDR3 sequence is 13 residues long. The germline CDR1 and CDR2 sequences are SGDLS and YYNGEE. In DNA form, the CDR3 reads TGTGCCAGCAGCAAGGACAGGGGGTACGAGCAGTACTTC. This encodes CASSKDRGYEQYF.

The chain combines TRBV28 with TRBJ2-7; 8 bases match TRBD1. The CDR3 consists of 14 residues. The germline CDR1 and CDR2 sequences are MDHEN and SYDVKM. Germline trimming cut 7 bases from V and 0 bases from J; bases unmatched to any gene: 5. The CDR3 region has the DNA TGTGCCAGCAATACAGGGGGATCCTCCTACGAGCAGTACTTC. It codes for CASNTGGSSYEQYF.

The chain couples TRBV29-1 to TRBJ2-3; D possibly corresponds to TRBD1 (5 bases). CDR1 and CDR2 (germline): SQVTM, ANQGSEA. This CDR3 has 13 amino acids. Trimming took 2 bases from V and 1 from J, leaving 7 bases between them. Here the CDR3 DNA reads TGCAGCGTTGAAAAACAGGGCACAGATACGCAGTATTTT. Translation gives CSVEKQGTDTQYF.

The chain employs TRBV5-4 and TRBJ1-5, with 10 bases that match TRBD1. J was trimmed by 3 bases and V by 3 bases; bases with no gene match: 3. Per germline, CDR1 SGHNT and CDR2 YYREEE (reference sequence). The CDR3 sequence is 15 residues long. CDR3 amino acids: CASSSGTGVNQPQHF. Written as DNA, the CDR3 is TGTGCCAGCAGCTCCGGGACAGGGGTCAATCAGCCCCAGCATTTT.

The CDR3: CASSEQTGTNYGYTF. The CDR3 nucleotides are TGCGCCAGCAGTGAGCAAACCGGGACTAACTATGGCTACACCTTC. The J gene is TRBJ1-2, the V gene TRBV10-1; no clear D. There are 15 residues in the CDR3. Trimming pared 2 bases from V and 0 bases from J, leaving 10 bases between. The germline gives CDR1 WNHNN, CDR2 SYGVQD (reference sequence).

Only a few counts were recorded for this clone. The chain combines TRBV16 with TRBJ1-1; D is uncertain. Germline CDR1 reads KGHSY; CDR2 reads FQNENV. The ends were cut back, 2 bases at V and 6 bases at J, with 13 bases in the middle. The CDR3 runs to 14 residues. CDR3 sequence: CASSQGGRGPEAFF. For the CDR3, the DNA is TGTGCCAGCAGCCAAGGCGGCAGAGGCCCTGAAGCTTTCTTT.

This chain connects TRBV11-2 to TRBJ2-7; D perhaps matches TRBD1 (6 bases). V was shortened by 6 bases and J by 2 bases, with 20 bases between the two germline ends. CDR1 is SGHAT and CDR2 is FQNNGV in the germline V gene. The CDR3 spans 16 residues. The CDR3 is CASRSRQARFTYEQYF. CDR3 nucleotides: TGTGCCAGCAGATCAAGACAGGCAAGATTTACCTACGAGCAGTACTTC.

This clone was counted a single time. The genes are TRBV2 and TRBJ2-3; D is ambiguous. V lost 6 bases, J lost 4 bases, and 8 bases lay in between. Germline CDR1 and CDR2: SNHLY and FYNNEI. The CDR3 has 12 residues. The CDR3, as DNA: TGTGCCAGCAGGGGTAGCCCAGATACGCAGTATTTT. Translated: CASRGSPDTQYF. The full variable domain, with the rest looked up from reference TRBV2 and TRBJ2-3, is EPEVTQTPSHQVTQMGQEVILRCVPISNHLYFYWYRQILGQKVEFLVSFYNNEISEKSEIFDDQFSVERPDGSNFTLKIRSTKLEDSAMYFCASRGSPDTQYFGPGTRLTVL.

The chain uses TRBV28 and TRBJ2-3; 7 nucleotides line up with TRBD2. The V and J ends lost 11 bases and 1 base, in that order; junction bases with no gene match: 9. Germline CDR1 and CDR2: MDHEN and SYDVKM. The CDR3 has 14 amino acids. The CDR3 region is CACFSAGGTDTQYF. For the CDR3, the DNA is TGTGCCTGTTTTAGTGCGGGAGGCACAGATACGCAGTATTTT.

The CDR3 region is CASSLTGGPVAEAFF. The CDR3, as DNA: TGCGCCAGCAGCTTGACAGGGGGCCCTGTAGCTGAAGCTTTCTTT. The chain uses TRBV5-1 and TRBJ1-1; 9 positions agree with TRBD1. The CDR3 runs to 15 residues. Germline V gene lookup returns CDR1 SGHRS and CDR2 YFSETQ. V lost 1 base, J lost 6 bases, and 7 bases stayed unmatched.

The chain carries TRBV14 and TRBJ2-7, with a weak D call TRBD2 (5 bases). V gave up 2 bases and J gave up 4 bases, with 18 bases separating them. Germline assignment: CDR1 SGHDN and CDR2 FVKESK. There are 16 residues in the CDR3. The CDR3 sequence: CASSQNGERAAYEQYF. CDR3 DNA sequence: TGTGCCAGCAGCCAAAACGGGGAGAGGGCGGCATACGAGCAGTACTTC.

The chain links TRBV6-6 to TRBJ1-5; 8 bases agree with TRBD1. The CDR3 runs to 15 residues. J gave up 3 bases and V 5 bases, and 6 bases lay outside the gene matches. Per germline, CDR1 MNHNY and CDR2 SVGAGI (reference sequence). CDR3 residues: CASSQTGQVNQPQHF. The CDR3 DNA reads TGTGCCAGCAGTCAAACGGGACAGGTCAATCAGCCCCAGCATTTT.

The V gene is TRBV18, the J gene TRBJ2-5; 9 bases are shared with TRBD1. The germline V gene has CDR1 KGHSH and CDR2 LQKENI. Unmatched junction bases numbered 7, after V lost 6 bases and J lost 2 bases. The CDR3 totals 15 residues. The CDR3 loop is CASSSGTGNQETQYF. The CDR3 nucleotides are TGTGCCAGCTCTTCCGGGACAGGGAATCAAGAGACCCAGTACTTC.

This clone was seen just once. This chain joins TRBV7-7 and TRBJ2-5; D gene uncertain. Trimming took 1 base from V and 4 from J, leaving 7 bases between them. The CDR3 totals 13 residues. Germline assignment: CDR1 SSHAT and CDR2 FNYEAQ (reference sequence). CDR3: CASSLVGGETQYF. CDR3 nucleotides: TGTGCCAGCAGCTTAGTCGGTGGAGAGACCCAGTACTTC. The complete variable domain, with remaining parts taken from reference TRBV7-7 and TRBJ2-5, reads GAGVSQSPRYKVTKRGQDVTLRCDPISSHATLYWYQQALGQGPEFLTYFNYEAQPDKSGLPSDRFSAERPEGSISTLTIQRTEQRDSAMYRCASSLVGGETQYFGPGTRLLVL.

CDR3 sequence (DNA): TGTGCCAGCATCCGAAAGGTAGCGGGCAACCACGAGCAGTACTTC. The encoded protein is CASIRKVAGNHEQYF. This chain links TRBV7-3 with TRBJ2-7, with 7 positions matching TRBD2. V lost 7 bases, J lost 5 bases, and 14 bases stayed unmatched. The germline V gene has CDR1 SGHTA and CDR2 FQGTGA. The length of the CDR3 is 15 residues.

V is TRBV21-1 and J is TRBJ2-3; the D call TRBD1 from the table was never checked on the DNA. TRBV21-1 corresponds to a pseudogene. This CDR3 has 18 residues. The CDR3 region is CASSKGTTGQWNTDTQYF. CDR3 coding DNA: TGTGCCAGCAGCAAAGGGACCACGGGACAGTGGAACACAGATACGCAGTATTTT.